This TCR beta chain was captured in a study of identical twins. Points from the study as a whole: Zero-insertion results could be subject to partial confounding by invariant MAIT and iNKT cells. It was out-of-frame TCR alpha sharing in monozygotic twins that models underestimated.

As for this clonotype: Its matching antigen is unknown.

The CDR3 is made up of 15 amino acids. V gave up 5 bases and J gave up 0 bases; unmatched junction bases: 7. The V gene's germline CDR1 is MDHEN and CDR2 SYDVKM. TCRdb fed the 5' RACE reads into MiXCR, producing one record per CDR3 protein. The table has around 1.7 million distinct CDR3 sequences, roughly 35% seen once. Source material: cord blood. The V and J genes are TRBV28 and TRBJ2-7; 7 nucleotides align to TRBD2. This TCR was recovered from a newborn girl in good health. The CDR3 loop is CASSPIRDYSYEQYF. DNA for the CDR3: TGTGCCAGCAGTCCCATCCGGGACTACTCCTACGAGCAGTACTTC.